A single count supports the clone carrying this T cell receptor beta chain. The CDR3 is made up of 16 amino acids. Trimming pared 0 bases from V and 5 bases from J, leaving 14 bases between. CDR1 is LNHDA, CDR2 SQIVND, per germline (reference sequence). In the original analysis: The assay estimated nucleated cells by amplifying reference gene primers. Clones were sequenced by immunoSEQ multiplex PCR, and TCRdb holds only the in-frame ones, with some missing. V and J calls and clone size follow that table, whereas D and trimming were derived from the DNA. Altogether roughly 130,000 clones are present, about 80% being singletons, with the ten largest covering 12%. These data originate in a study of blood T cell repertoires in COVID-19. Study context: Collection of acute and convalescent COVID-19 samples took place in the United States, Italy and Spain.

The receptor's source is a woman aged 60-70 years with acute or convalescent COVID-19. Sequenced sample: peripheral blood. The V call is TRBV19, the J call TRBJ1-5; weak D call: TRBD1 (5 bases). CDR3 protein: CASSIDPRRDHQPQHF. In DNA form, the CDR3 reads TGTGCCAGTAGTATAGATCCACGCAGGGATCATCAGCCCCAGCATTTT.